One and the same sample provided the 14 T cell receptor beta chains below, sequenced in a study of T cell responses to AZD1222 COVID-19 vaccine. Some clones are missing from TCRdb's copy, which holds only in-frame ones; the method was immunoSEQ multiplex PCR. In the table there are 95,000 to 150,000 clones, 90% of which are singletons. Specimen: peripheral blood, collected on day 0 of AZD1222 vaccination. These receptors were taken from an adult in good health.

This chain joins TRBV5-1 and TRBJ1-2; D not resolved. This CDR3 is built from 15 residues. CDR1 is SGHRS and CDR2 is YFSETQ in the germline V gene. Trimming cost V 0 bases and J 0 bases, with 9 bases left between them. In DNA form, the CDR3 reads TGCGCCAGCAGCTTGGAGGGCAGCCCTAACTATGGCTACACCTTC. Translating gives CASSLEGSPNYGYTF.

The gene calls are TRBV7-9 and TRBJ2-3; tentatively, D is TRBD1 or TRBD2 (5 bases each). This CDR3 is 16 amino acids long. Trimming removed 5 bases at V and 5 bases at J, with 20 bases between. Germline CDR1 and CDR2: SEHNR and FQNEAQ (reference sequence). In nucleotides, the CDR3 is TGTGCCAGCAGCGCAACCGGGGCTGGTAGGAGAGATACGCAGTATTTT. This translates into CASSATGAGRRDTQYF.

The genes are TRBV9 and TRBJ2-7; D gene unclear. V lost 2 bases to trimming and J lost 3 bases, with 12 bases between them. This CDR3 has 14 amino acids. Germline V gene lookup returns CDR1 SGDLS and CDR2 YYNGEE. The CDR3 region has the DNA TGTGCCAGCAGCGTGGGAACCGACAACTACGAGCAGTACTTC. It yields the protein CASSVGTDNYEQYF.

This clone appeared once. The rearrangement uses TRBV6-5 and TRBJ1-5; D is unresolved. Per germline, CDR1 MNHEY and CDR2 SVGAGI. This CDR3 spans 12 amino acids. The ends were cut back, 6 bases at V and 1 base at J, with 4 bases in the middle. The CDR3 spells CASSGSNQPQHF. The CDR3 nucleotides read TGTGCCAGCAGCGGCAGCAATCAGCCCCAGCATTTT.

This chain joins TRBV6-5 and TRBJ2-7; 8 bases are shared with TRBD1. The CDR3 extends over 14 amino acids. The V gene's germline CDR1 is MNHEY and CDR2 SVGAGI. J was trimmed by 4 bases and V by 4 bases; bases with no gene match: 6. In DNA form, the CDR3 reads TGTGCCAGCAGTTTGCCGGGACAGGAGTACGAGCAGTACTTC. This sequence encodes CASSLPGQEYEQYF.

The rearrangement uses TRBV27 and TRBJ2-7; 8 bases match TRBD2. Germline V lookup: CDR1 MNHEY, CDR2 SMNVEV (reference sequence). The CDR3 length is 12 residues. V shed 3 bases, J shed 7 bases, and the junction held 2 bases outside the gene matches. CDR3: CASSFRGGEQYF. CDR3 nucleotide sequence: TGTGCCAGCAGTTTTCGGGGGGGGGAGCAGTACTTC.

The rearrangement links TRBV12-3 or TRBV12-4 to TRBJ2-1; D may match TRBD1 or TRBD2 (5 bases each). The V end was cut by 3 bases, the J end by 9 bases, with 12 bases between. The CDR3 has 13 residues. CDR3 loop: CASSLGVLGEQFF. The CDR3 DNA is TGTGCCAGCAGTTTGGGGGTATTGGGTGAGCAGTTCTTC.

This rearrangement joins TRBV5-1 to TRBJ1-1; 7 bases are shared with TRBD1. The length of the CDR3 is 16 residues. The J segment lost 2 bases and the V segment lost 4 bases, leaving 11 bases of the junction unmatched. Germline CDR1 and CDR2: SGHRS and YFSETQ. The CDR3 protein is CASSILPGTVNTEAFF. In nucleotides, the CDR3 is TGCGCCAGCAGCATCCTTCCCGGGACAGTTAACACTGAAGCTTTCTTT.

The V call is TRBV5-1, the J call TRBJ2-7, with 7 bases lining up with TRBD1. This CDR3 is 14 amino acids long. Germline CDR1 and CDR2: SGHRS and YFSETQ. V lost 0 bases to trimming and J lost 6 bases; unmatched junction nucleotides: 6. The CDR3 loop reads CASSLGQGVLEQYF. CDR3 bases: TGCGCCAGCAGCTTGGGACAGGGTGTTCTCGAGCAGTACTTC.

The chain couples TRBV27 to TRBJ1-2; 7 positions match TRBD1. The CDR3 totals 13 residues. After removal of 2 bases from V and 7 bases from J, the junction contained 4 bases not matched to a gene. CDR1 is MNHEY, CDR2 SMNVEV, per germline (reference sequence). The CDR3 loop reads CASSLRQGVGYTF. The CDR3 nucleotides read TGTGCCAGCAGTTTACGGCAGGGGGTTGGCTACACCTTC.

V gene TRBV9 combines with J gene TRBJ2-7; 8 bases map to TRBD1. Germline V lookup: CDR1 SGDLS, CDR2 YYNGEE. There are 14 residues in the CDR3. The V segment lost 4 bases and the J segment 1 base; nucleotides outside the gene matches: 4. This CDR3 is CASSRGQVSYEQYF. CDR3 DNA: TGTGCCAGCAGCCGGGGACAGGTTTCCTACGAGCAGTACTTC.

The V and J genes are TRBV19 and TRBJ1-5; TRBD1 might be the D (5 bases). V was shortened by 0 bases and J by 5 bases, with 14 bases between the two germline ends. Germline CDR1 is LNHDA and CDR2 is SQIVND (reference sequence). This CDR3 is 16 amino acids long. In DNA, the CDR3 is TGTGCCAGTAGTATAGATGATAGGGGCCGATATCAGCCCCAGCATTTT. It is translated as CASSIDDRGRYQPQHF.

The chain has TRBV27 and TRBJ2-1; TRBD1 matches at 9 bases. The length of the CDR3 is 15 residues. Trimming at V came to 0 bases and at J to 8 bases, leaving 5 bases not matched to a gene. CDR1 is MNHEY, CDR2 SMNVEV, per germline (reference sequence). CDR3: CASSLSGTGIYEQFF. The CDR3 nucleotides are TGTGCCAGCAGTTTATCGGGGACAGGGATCTATGAGCAGTTCTTC.

V and J are TRBV6-5 and TRBJ2-2, with D perhaps matching TRBD1 (6 bases). The CDR3 is made up of 15 amino acids. The V end lost 7 bases, the J end lost 0 bases, and 12 bases lay between the germline ends. Germline V gene lookup returns CDR1 MNHEY and CDR2 SVGAGI. As DNA, the CDR3 is TGTGCCAGCATCCAAGAGGGGGCGAACACCGGGGAGCTGTTTTTT. It is translated as CASIQEGANTGELFF.